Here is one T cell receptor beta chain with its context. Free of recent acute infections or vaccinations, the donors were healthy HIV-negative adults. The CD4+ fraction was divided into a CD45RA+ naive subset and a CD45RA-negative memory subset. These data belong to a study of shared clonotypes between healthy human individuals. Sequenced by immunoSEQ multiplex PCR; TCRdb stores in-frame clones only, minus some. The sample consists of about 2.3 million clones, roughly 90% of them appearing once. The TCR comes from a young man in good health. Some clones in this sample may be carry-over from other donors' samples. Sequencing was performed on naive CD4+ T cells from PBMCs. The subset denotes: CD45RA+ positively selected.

The DNA of the CDR3 is TGCGCCAGCAGCCAAGATTTCCCCGCCAGATTGAACACTGAAGCTTTCTTT. Amino acid sequence: CASSQDFPARLNTEAFF. The chain recombines TRBV4-1 with TRBJ1-1; D not certain. V dropped 0 bases and J dropped 0 bases, with 14 bases sitting between them. CDR1 is MGHRA and CDR2 is YSYEKL in the germline V gene. This CDR3 region has 17 residues.